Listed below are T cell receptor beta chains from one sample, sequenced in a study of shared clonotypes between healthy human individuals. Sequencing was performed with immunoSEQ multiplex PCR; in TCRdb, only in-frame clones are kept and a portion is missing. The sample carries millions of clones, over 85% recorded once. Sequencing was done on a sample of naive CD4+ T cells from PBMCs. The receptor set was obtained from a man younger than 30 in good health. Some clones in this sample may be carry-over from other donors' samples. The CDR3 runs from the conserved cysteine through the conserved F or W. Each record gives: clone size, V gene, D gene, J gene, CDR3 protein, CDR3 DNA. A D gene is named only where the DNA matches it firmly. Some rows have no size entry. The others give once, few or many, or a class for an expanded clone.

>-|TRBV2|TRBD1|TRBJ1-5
CASSGDRGRNQPQHF
TGTGCCAGCAGTGGGGACAGGGGGCGCAATCAGCCCCAGCATTTT
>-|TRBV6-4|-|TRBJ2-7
CASSSKIPGTPPGHEQYF
TGTGCCAGCAGCTCTAAAATCCCCGGGACCCCCCCCGGCCACGAGCAGTACTTC
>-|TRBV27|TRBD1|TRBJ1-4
CASSLSSNRGHSTNEKLFF
TGTGCCAGCAGTTTATCGAGCAACAGGGGGCACTCAACTAATGAAAAACTGTTTTTT
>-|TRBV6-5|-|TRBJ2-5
CASSSDRVGTQYF
TGTGCCAGCAGCTCTGACAGAGTTGGGACCCAGTACTTC
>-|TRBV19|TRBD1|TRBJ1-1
CASSRGQGSTEAFF
TGTGCCAGTAGTCGGGGACAGGGAAGCACTGAAGCTTTCTTT
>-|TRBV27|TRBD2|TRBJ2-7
CASSQGGAGVGREQYF
TGTGCCAGCAGCCAAGGGGGAGCGGGAGTCGGTCGTGAGCAGTACTTC
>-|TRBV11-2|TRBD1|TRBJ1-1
CASSQNSHRGSMNTEAFF
TGTGCCAGCAGCCAGAACAGCCACAGGGGCAGTATGAACACTGAAGCTTTCTTT
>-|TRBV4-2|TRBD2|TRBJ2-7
CASSQVGSGRGYEQYF
TGTGCCAGCAGCCAAGTAGGGAGCGGGCGGGGGTACGAGCAGTACTTC
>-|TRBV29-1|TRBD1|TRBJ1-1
CSARARGFSEAFF
TGCAGCGCAAGAGCCAGGGGGTTTAGTGAAGCTTTCTTT
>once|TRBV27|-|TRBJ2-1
CASTKPEFNEQFF
TGTGCCAGCACGAAGCCCGAATTCAATGAGCAGTTCTTC
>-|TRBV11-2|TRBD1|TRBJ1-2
CASSLEGAGGSYTF
TGTGCCAGCAGCTTAGAAGGGGCAGGGGGTAGCTACACCTTC
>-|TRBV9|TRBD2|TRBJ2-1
CASSLAGGRGDEQFF
TGTGCCAGCAGCCTAGCGGGAGGGAGGGGCGATGAGCAGTTCTTC
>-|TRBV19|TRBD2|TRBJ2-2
CASSIVTSGTGELFF
TGTGCCAGTAGTATTGTGACTAGCGGCACCGGGGAGCTGTTTTTT
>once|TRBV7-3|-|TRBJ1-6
CASSLTRSSPLHF
TGTGCCAGCAGCTTAACACGGAGTTCACCCCTCCACTTT
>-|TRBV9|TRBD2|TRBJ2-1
CASSYQPGLALNEQFF
TGTGCCAGCAGCTACCAACCGGGACTAGCGTTGAATGAGCAGTTCTTC
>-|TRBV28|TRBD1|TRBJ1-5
CASGTGGVWAQHF
TGTGCCAGCGGGACAGGGGGTGTCTGGGCCCAGCATTTT
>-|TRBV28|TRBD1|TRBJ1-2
CASNSGQGGSGYTF
TGTGCCAGCAATTCGGGACAGGGGGGTTCTGGCTACACCTTC
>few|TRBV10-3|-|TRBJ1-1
CAISGTGRATEAFF
TGTGCCATCAGTGGAACAGGGAGGGCTACTGAAGCTTTCTTT
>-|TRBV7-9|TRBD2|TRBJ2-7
CASSLVRTSGVYEQYF
TGTGCCAGCAGCTTAGTGAGGACTAGCGGGGTCTACGAGCAGTACTTC
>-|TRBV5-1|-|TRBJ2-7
CASSFEGSLGEQYF
TGCGCCAGCAGCTTTGAGGGGAGCTTGGGTGAGCAGTACTTC
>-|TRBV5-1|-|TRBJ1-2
CASSLVGRGPIGYGYTF
TGCGCCAGCAGCTTGGTGGGCAGGGGCCCTATCGGCTATGGCTACACCTTC
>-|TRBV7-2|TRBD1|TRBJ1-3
CASSPAGGTPHF
TGTGCCAGCAGCCCTGCAGGGGGAACCCCCCATTTT
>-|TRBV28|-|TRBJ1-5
CASSLLQGGNQPQHF
TGTGCCAGCAGTTTATTACAGGGAGGCAATCAGCCCCAGCATTTT
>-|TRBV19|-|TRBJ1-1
CASSIQGRVTEAFF
TGTGCCAGTAGTATCCAGGGGAGAGTAACTGAAGCTTTCTTT
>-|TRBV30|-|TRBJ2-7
CAWSVPQASEPYGQYF
TGTGCCTGGAGTGTACCTCAGGCTAGCGAGCCCTACGGGCAGTACTTC
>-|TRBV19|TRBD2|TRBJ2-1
CASSTGRAPNGEQFF
TGTGCCAGTAGTACCGGGAGGGCCCCTAATGGTGAGCAGTTCTTC
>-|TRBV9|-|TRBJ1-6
CASSVEGRRINSPLHF
TGTGCCAGCAGCGTAGAGGGGCGGCGGATTAATTCACCCCTCCACTTT
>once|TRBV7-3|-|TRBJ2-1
CASSLSATYNEQFF
TGTGCCAGCAGCTTATCGGCTACCTACAATGAGCAGTTCTTC
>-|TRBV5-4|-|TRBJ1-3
CASSLAETPLGNTIYF
TGTGCCAGCAGCTTGGCCGAGACCCCCCTCGGGAACACCATATATTTT
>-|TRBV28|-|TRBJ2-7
CASSPVGLSSYEQYF
TGTGCCAGCAGCCCTGTCGGCCTTAGCTCCTACGAGCAGTACTTC
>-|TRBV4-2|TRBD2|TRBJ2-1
CASSHGLAGVYNEQFF
TGTGCCAGCAGCCATGGACTAGCGGGCGTCTACAATGAGCAGTTCTTC
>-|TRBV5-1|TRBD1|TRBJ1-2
CASSLGYRDSLGYTF
TGCGCCAGCAGCTTGGGATATCGGGACAGCCTTGGCTACACCTTC
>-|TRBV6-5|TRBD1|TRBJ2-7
CASTNRQGYEQYF
TGTGCCAGCACCAATCGACAGGGGTACGAGCAGTACTTC
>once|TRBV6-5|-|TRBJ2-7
CASTNPPSGEQYF
TGTGCCAGCACGAATCCACCCTCGGGCGAGCAGTACTTC
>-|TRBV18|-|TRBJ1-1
CASSPGGGRGTEAFF
TGTGCCAGCTCACCAGGTGGGGGGCGCGGGACTGAAGCTTTCTTT
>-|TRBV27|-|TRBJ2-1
CASSLFGNSASSYNEQFF
TGTGCCAGCAGTTTATTCGGTAACAGCGCAAGCTCCTACAATGAGCAGTTCTTC
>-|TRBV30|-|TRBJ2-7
CAWSVRRGHPAYEQYF
TGTGCCTGGAGTGTACGGAGGGGGCACCCAGCATACGAGCAGTACTTC
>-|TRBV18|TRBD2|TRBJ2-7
CASSPGTSGTYEQYF
TGTGCCAGCTCACCAGGGACTAGCGGGACCTACGAGCAGTACTTC
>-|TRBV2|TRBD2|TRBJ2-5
CASGGLTGGETQYF
TGTGCCAGTGGGGGCCTGACGGGAGGGGAGACCCAGTACTTC